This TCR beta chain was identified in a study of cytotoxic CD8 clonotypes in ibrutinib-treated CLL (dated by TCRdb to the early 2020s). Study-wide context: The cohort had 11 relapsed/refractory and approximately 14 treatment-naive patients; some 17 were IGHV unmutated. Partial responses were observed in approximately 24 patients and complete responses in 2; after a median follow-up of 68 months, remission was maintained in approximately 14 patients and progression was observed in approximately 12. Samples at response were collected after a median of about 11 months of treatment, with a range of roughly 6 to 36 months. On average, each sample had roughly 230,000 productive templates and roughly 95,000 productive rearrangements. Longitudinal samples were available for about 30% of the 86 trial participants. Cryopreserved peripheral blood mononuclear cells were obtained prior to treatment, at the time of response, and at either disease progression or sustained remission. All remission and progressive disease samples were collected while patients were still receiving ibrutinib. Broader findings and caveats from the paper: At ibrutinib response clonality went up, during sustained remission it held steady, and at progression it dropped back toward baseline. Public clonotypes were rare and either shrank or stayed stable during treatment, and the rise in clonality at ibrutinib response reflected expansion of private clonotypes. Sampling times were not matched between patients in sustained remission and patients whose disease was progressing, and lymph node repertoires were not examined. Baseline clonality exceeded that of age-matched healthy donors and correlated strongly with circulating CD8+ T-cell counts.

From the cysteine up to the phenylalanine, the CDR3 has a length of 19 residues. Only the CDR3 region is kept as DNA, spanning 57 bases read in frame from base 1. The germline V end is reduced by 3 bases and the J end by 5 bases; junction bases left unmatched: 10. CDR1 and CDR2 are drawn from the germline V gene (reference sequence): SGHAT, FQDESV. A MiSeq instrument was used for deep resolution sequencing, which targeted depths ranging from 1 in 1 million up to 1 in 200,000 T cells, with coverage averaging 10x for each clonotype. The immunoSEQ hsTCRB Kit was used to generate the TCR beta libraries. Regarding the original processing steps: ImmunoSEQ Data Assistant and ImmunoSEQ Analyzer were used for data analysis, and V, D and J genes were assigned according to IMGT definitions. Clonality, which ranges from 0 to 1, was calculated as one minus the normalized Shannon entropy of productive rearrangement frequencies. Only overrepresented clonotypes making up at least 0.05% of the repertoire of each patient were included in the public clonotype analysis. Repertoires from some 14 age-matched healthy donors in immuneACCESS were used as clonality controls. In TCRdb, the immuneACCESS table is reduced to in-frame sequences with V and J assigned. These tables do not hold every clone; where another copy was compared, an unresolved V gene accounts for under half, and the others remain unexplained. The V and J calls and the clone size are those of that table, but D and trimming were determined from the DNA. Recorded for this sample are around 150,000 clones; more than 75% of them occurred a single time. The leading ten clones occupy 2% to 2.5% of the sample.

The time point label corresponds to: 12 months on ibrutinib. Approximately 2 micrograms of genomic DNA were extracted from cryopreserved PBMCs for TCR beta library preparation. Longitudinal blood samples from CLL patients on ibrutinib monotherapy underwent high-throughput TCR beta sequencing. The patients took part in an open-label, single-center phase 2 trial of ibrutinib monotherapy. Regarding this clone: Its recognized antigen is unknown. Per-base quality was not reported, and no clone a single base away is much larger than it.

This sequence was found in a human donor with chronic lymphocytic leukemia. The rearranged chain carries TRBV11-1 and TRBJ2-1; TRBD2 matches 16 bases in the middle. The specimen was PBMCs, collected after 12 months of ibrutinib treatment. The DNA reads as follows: TGTGCCAGCAGCTTTCCGGGACTAGCGGGAGGGCGACTTCACAATGAGCAGTTCTTC. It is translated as CASSFPGLAGGRLHNEQFF.